The present T cell receptor beta chain was sequenced within a study of Ad26.COV2.S vaccination and SARS-CoV-2 variants. The wider study: Once, or twice with 56 days between doses, Ad26.COV2.S was given intramuscularly.

Trimming removed 3 bases from V and 5 bases from J, with 10 bases in between. CDR1 and CDR2 from the germline V gene are KGHSH and LQKENI. This CDR3 contains 13 residues. The treatment here: roughly 19 received Ad26.COV2.S at low or high dose, single or two shots; a few received placebo; per-sample allocation not given. All samples were drawn on day 63, counting from the first vaccine or placebo injection. An adult of 18-55 years in Boston served as donor. Sequencing was performed with immunoSEQ multiplex PCR; in TCRdb, only in-frame clones are kept and a portion is missing. The data show 300,000 to 400,000 clones, with approximately 86% seen just once and roughly a tenth held by the top ten.

The chain joins TRBV18 to TRBJ1-1; D gene ambiguous. The source of this sequence is a person between 18 and 60 years old who received the Ad26.COV2.S COVID-19 vaccine or a placebo. The sequences come from peripheral blood, collected in a trial of Ad26.COV2.S vaccine versus placebo. Here the CDR3 DNA reads TGTGCCAGCTCACCTCTGAGGGAGACTGAAGCTTTCTTT. Its translation is CASSPLRETEAFF.